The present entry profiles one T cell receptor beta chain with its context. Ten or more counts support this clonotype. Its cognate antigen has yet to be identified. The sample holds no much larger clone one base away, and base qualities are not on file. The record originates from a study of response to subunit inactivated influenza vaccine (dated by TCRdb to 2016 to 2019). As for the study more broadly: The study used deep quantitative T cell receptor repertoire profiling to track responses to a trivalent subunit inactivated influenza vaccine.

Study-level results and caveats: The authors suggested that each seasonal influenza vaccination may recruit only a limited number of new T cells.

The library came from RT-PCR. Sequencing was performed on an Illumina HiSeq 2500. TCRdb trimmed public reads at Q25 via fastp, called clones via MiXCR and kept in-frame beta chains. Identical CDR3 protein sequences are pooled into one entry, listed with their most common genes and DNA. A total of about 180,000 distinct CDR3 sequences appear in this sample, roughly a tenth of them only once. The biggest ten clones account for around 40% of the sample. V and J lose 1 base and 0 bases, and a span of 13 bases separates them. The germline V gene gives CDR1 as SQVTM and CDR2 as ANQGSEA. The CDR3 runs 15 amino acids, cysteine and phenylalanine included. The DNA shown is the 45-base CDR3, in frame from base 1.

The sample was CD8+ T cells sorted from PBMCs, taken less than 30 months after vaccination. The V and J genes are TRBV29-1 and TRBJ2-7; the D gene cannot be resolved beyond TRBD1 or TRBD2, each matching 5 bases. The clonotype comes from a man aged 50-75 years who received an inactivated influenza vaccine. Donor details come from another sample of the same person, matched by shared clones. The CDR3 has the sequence CSVEGLGESSYEQYF. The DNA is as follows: TGCAGCGTTGAAGGTCTGGGGGAAAGCTCCTACGAGCAGTACTTC.